This T cell receptor beta chain was captured by sequencing in a study of blood T cell repertoires in COVID-19. Here immunoSEQ multiplex PCR was the method, and the copy in TCRdb shows in-frame clones only, minus some. The data hold some 120,000 clones, with approximately 80% observed a single time. The specimen sequenced was peripheral blood. The clonotype comes from a human donor in a cohort sampled during active COVID-19.

DNA of the CDR3: TGTGCCAGCAGCCCATCAGGGGGCGGCACAGATACGCAGTATTTT. This translates into CASSPSGGGTDTQYF. The chain combines TRBV7-3 with TRBJ2-3; 8 bases map to TRBD1. CDR1 and CDR2 (germline): SGHTA, FQGTGA. V trimming: 5 bases; J trimming: 1 base; junction bases outside the gene matches: 5. The CDR3 extends over 15 amino acids.